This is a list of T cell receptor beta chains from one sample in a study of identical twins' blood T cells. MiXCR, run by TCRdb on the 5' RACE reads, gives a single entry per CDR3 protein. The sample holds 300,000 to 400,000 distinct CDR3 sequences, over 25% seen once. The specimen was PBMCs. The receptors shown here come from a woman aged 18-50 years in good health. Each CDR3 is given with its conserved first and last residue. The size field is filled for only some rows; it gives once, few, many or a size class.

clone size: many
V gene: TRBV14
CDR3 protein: CASSQLGIGNTIYF

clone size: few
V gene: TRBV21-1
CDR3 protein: CASSPRGSSYEQYF

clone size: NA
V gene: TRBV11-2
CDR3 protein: CASSPITGQTNSPLHF

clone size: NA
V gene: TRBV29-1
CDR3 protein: CSVLSRTYEQYF

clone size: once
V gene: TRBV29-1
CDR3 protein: CSVALAGSTEAFF

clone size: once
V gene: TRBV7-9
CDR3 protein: CASSLRQRNEKLFF

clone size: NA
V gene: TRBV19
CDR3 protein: CASSAPGGRFNEQFF

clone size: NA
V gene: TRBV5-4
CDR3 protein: CASTLSRGNTEAFF

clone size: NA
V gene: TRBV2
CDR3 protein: CASRDRQGVLGTEAFF

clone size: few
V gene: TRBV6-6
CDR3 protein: CASSYSSDRSGYTF

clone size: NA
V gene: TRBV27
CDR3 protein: CASKPLVQGAGELFF